This T cell receptor (beta chain) derives from a study of naive and memory T cell subsets. The beta constant-region primer was an equimolar mix of two oligonucleotides covering TRBC1 and TRBC2. Ligated cDNA was amplified by four rounds of PCR with nested alpha and beta constant-region primers and SP2. TCRdb recomputed calls from the UMI-ligation and nested PCR reads with MiXCR, one row per CDR3 protein. The sample has 9,700 or so distinct CDR3 sequences; around 5.6% are singletons. The CDR3 covers 14 residues. Germline CDR1 GTSNPN, CDR2 SVGIG (reference sequence). J was trimmed by 3 bases and V by 4 bases; bases with no gene match: 6. This clonotype appeared many times. After the first PCR, alpha and beta chain libraries were processed separately. CD4+ T cell IFNgamma after overnight CMV lysate exposure gave donor CMV status.

What was sequenced was CD4+ TEMRA cells from blood. Stated subset: effector memory re-expressing CD45RA, CD45RA+ CD27-. The source of this sequence is a human donor in good health. The chain links TRBV30 to TRBJ2-3, with 8 positions matching TRBD1. CDR3 bases: TGTGCCTGGACTCAGGGGGCTGGGACAGATACGCAGTATTTT. Its translation is CAWTQGAGTDTQYF.